This TCR beta chain was observed in a study of Ad26.COV2.S vaccination and SARS-CoV-2 variants. This clone was seen only once. Only in-frame clones appear in the TCRdb table, and some are missing; sequencing was by immunoSEQ multiplex PCR. The sample lists around 450,000 clones, approximately 92% occurring once. The sample's treatment: roughly 18 received Ad26.COV2.S at low or high dose, single or two shots; five or six received placebo; per-sample allocation not given. Sampling was done on day 63 after the first vaccine or placebo injection. V lost 3 bases, J lost 3 bases, and 18 bases lay in between. The CDR3 is made up of 16 amino acids. The germline V gene has CDR1 GTSNPN and CDR2 SVGIG (reference sequence).

The chain has TRBV30 and TRBJ2-1; D may be TRBD2 (8 bases). This sample comprised peripheral blood, obtained in a trial of Ad26.COV2.S vaccine versus placebo. The sequence came from a person between 18 and 65 years old who received the Ad26.COV2.S COVID-19 vaccine or a placebo. The CDR3 DNA sequence: TGTGCCTGGAGAGGGGGCGGTAGCGGGAACTACAATGAGCAGTTCTTC. It translates to CAWRGGGSGNYNEQFF.